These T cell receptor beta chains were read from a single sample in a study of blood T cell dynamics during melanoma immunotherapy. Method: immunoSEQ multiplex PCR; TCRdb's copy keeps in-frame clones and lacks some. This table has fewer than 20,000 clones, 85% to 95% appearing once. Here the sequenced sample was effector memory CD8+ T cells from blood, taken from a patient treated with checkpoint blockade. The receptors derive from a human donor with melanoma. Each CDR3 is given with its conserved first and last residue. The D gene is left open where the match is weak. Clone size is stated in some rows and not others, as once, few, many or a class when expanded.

CDR3 protein: CASSFPGNEQFF
CDR3 DNA: TGTGCCAGCAGCTTTCCGGGCAATGAGCAGTTCTTC
J gene: TRBJ2-1
V gene: TRBV7-9
D gene: NA
clone size: NA

CDR3 protein: CASSQAPGLAGEGKTGELFF
CDR3 DNA: TGCGCCAGCAGCCAAGCACCGGGACTAGCGGGAGAAGGGAAAACCGGGGAGCTGTTTTTT
J gene: TRBJ2-2
V gene: TRBV4-1
D gene: TRBD2
clone size: NA

CDR3 protein: CASSLADRQLSTDTQYF
CDR3 DNA: TGTGCCAGCAGCTTAGCCGATCGACAACTTAGCACAGATACGCAGTATTTT
J gene: TRBJ2-3
V gene: TRBV7-8
D gene: NA
clone size: once

CDR3 protein: CASSSLQGPRGAFF
CDR3 DNA: TGTGCCAGCAGTTCCCTACAGGGACCCCGCGGAGCTTTCTTT
J gene: TRBJ1-1
V gene: TRBV28
D gene: NA
clone size: NA

CDR3 protein: CASSLRDRAYSYEQYF
CDR3 DNA: TGTGCCAGCAGTTTAAGGGACAGGGCTTATTCCTACGAGCAGTACTTC
J gene: TRBJ2-7
V gene: TRBV28
D gene: TRBD1
clone size: NA

CDR3 protein: CASSSATNEKLFF
CDR3 DNA: TGTGCCAGCAGTTCTGCAACTAATGAAAAACTGTTTTTT
J gene: TRBJ1-4
V gene: TRBV27
D gene: NA
clone size: NA

CDR3 protein: CASSPRDRHYEQYF
CDR3 DNA: TGTGCCAGCAGCCCCCGGGACCGACACTACGAGCAGTACTTC
J gene: TRBJ2-7
V gene: TRBV9
D gene: NA
clone size: NA

CDR3 protein: CASSFNREWTGEQFF
CDR3 DNA: TGCGCCAGCAGCTTTAATCGGGAGTGGACGGGTGAGCAGTTCTTC
J gene: TRBJ2-1
V gene: TRBV5-1
D gene: NA
clone size: NA

CDR3 protein: CASSPTSGANVLTF
CDR3 DNA: TGTGCCAGCAGCCCAACCTCTGGGGCCAACGTCCTGACTTTC
J gene: TRBJ2-6
V gene: TRBV9
D gene: NA
clone size: once

CDR3 protein: CASSIHLQGRAEAFF
CDR3 DNA: TGTGCCAGCAGCATCCACCTTCAGGGGCGGGCTGAAGCTTTCTTT
J gene: TRBJ1-1
V gene: TRBV7-8
D gene: NA
clone size: NA

CDR3 protein: CASSASGAGVYNEQFF
CDR3 DNA: TGTGCCAGCAGCGCCTCAGGAGCGGGAGTCTACAATGAGCAGTTCTTC
J gene: TRBJ2-1
V gene: TRBV9
D gene: TRBD2
clone size: NA

CDR3 protein: CASLRDTRADTQYF
CDR3 DNA: TGTGCCAGCTTGCGAGACACGAGGGCAGATACGCAGTATTTT
J gene: TRBJ2-3
V gene: TRBV21-1
D gene: NA
clone size: NA

CDR3 protein: CASSSGTATYEQYF
CDR3 DNA: TGTGCCAGCAGCTCCGGGACCGCGACCTACGAGCAGTACTTC
J gene: TRBJ2-7
V gene: TRBV5-6
D gene: NA
clone size: NA

CDR3 protein: CASSSDEVAGNNEQFF
CDR3 DNA: TGTGCCAGCAGCTCTGATGAGGTAGCGGGAAACAATGAGCAGTTCTTC
J gene: TRBJ2-1
V gene: TRBV7-2
D gene: TRBD2
clone size: NA

CDR3 protein: CASSQDRAGVLQETQYF
CDR3 DNA: TGTGCCAGCAGCCAAGATAGAGCCGGGGTATTACAAGAGACCCAGTACTTC
J gene: TRBJ2-5
V gene: TRBV14
D gene: NA
clone size: NA

CDR3 protein: CAGTGIGEQYF
CDR3 DNA: TGTGCCGGCACAGGGATAGGGGAGCAGTACTTC
J gene: TRBJ2-7
V gene: TRBV2
D gene: NA
clone size: NA

CDR3 protein: CASSRVDEQFF
CDR3 DNA: TGTGCCAGCAGTCGAGTGGATGAGCAGTTCTTC
J gene: TRBJ2-1
V gene: TRBV2
D gene: NA
clone size: NA